This entry concerns a single TCR beta chain. The data derive from a study of blood T cell repertoires in COVID-19. Looking at the study overall: Sources were T cells, B-cell-depleted T cells, or PBMCs; the material itself was cDNA or gDNA.

Seattle participants joined during active infection and were tracked over time. Sequencing used immunoSEQ multiplex PCR; TCRdb keeps in-frame clones, though not all of them. The sample comprises 150,000 to 200,000 clones, 80% to 85% of which are singletons, and 14% rests with the top ten. Material: peripheral blood. The clonotype comes from a woman aged 70 to 79 with COVID-19, enrolled during active disease.

DNA for the CDR3: TGTGCCAGCAGTCCTGAGATGCGCACTGAAGCTTTCTTT. Amino acids: CASSPEMRTEAFF. The rearrangement joins TRBV2 to TRBJ1-1; D not resolved. The length of the CDR3 is 13 residues. Per the germline V gene, CDR1 is SNHLY and CDR2 is FYNNEI. Trimming took off 5 bases at V and 4 bases at J, with 11 bases between the two ends.